A selection of T cell receptor beta chains follows, all from one sample in a study of cytomegalovirus exposure and HLA in healthy donors. The assay was immunoSEQ multiplex PCR, and TCRdb's table has in-frame clones only and misses some. Of approximately 150,000 clones listed, about 80% are singletons. Sequenced material: PBMCs. The receptors shown here come from a woman between 40 and 55 years old in good health and CMV-seronegative. Both conserved end residues are part of each CDR3. Fields, in order: D gene, clone size, J gene, V gene, CDR3 DNA, CDR3 protein. A D gene is named only where the DNA matches it firmly. Clone size appears in some rows only: once, few, many, or a class for an expanded clone.

D: NA; size: NA; J: TRBJ2-3; V: TRBV27; DNA: TGTGCCAGCAGTTTAAGGGACTTACAGCGCACAGATACGCAGTATTTT; CDR3: CASSLRDLQRTDTQYF
D: TRBD2; size: NA; J: TRBJ2-1; V: TRBV9; DNA: TGTGCCAGCAGCGTATTTTCTAGCGGGGGGAGTGAGCAGTTCTTC; CDR3: CASSVFSSGGSEQFF
D: NA; size: NA; J: TRBJ2-6; V: TRBV5-8; DNA: TGTGCCAGCAGCTTGGCGACAGGAAAGGCTGGGGCCAACGGCCTGACTTTC; CDR3: CASSLATGKAGANGLTF
D: TRBD2; size: NA; J: TRBJ2-1; V: TRBV5-1; DNA: TGCGCCAGCAGCTTGGTCACTAGCGGTAACAATGAGCAGTTCTTC; CDR3: CASSLVTSGNNEQFF
D: NA; size: NA; J: TRBJ2-1; V: TRBV28; DNA: TGTGCCAGCAGCACCTACCTACCTAACGGCTACAATGAGCAGTTCTTC; CDR3: CASSTYLPNGYNEQFF
D: NA; size: NA; J: TRBJ1-2; V: TRBV6-5; DNA: TGTGCCAGCAGTTTTCCCGGAGGGGGCTACACCTTC; CDR3: CASSFPGGGYTF
D: NA; size: NA; J: TRBJ1-3; V: TRBV28; DNA: TGTGCCAGCAGTTTATACGGGGTGATCTCTGGAAACACCATATATTTT; CDR3: CASSLYGVISGNTIYF
D: NA; size: once; J: TRBJ1-1; V: TRBV9; DNA: TGTGCCAGCAGTACGGAACCCAGGGTGAGCACTGAAGCTTTCTTT; CDR3: CASSTEPRVSTEAFF
D: NA; size: once; J: TRBJ1-6; V: TRBV7-2; DNA: TGTGCCAGCAGCTTAGAAAAACAGGCCCCCCTCCACTTT; CDR3: CASSLEKQAPLHF
D: TRBD1; size: NA; J: TRBJ1-1; V: TRBV6-5; DNA: TGTGCCAGCAGTCGACAGGGGGCGGACACTGAAGCTTTCTTT; CDR3: CASSRQGADTEAFF
D: NA; size: NA; J: TRBJ1-3; V: TRBV19; DNA: TGTGCCAGCTCCGTCGGGACTGCTGGAAACACCATATATTTT; CDR3: CASSVGTAGNTIYF
D: TRBD2; size: few; J: TRBJ2-1; V: TRBV11-2; DNA: TGTGCCAGTCTCGGACTAGCGGCAACCAATGAGCAGTTCTTC; CDR3: CASLGLAATNEQFF
D: NA; size: NA; J: TRBJ2-5; V: TRBV10-3; DNA: TGTGCCATCAGTGAGTCTTTTGGGGGCGCGACCCAGTACTTC; CDR3: CAISESFGGATQYF
D: NA; size: NA; J: TRBJ1-3; V: TRBV7-2; DNA: TGTGCCAGCAGCCAACGGAGCTCTGGAAACACCATATATTTT; CDR3: CASSQRSSGNTIYF
D: NA; size: NA; J: TRBJ2-2; V: TRBV7-3; DNA: TGTGCCAGCAGGAAAACACAGGGGTACGGCGGGGAGCTGCTTTTT; CDR3: CASRKTQGYGGELLF
D: NA; size: few; J: TRBJ2-7; V: TRBV6-1; DNA: TGTGCCAGCAGTCCCGGGAGCTCCTACGAGCAGTACTTC; CDR3: CASSPGSSYEQYF
D: TRBD1; size: NA; J: TRBJ2-7; V: TRBV6-5; DNA: TGTGCCAGCAGACGGGGACAGGGACTCCACGAGCAGTACTTC; CDR3: CASRRGQGLHEQYF
D: NA; size: NA; J: TRBJ1-4; V: TRBV18; DNA: TGTGCCAGCTCGCCTATTTTCGGAGAAGAGGTTGAAAAACTGTTTTTT; CDR3: CASSPIFGEEVEKLFF
D: NA; size: NA; J: TRBJ2-2; V: TRBV5-1; DNA: TGCGCCAGCAGCTTGAGAGCCTCAACTACCGGGGAGCTGTTTTTT; CDR3: CASSLRASTTGELFF
D: TRBD1; size: NA; J: TRBJ2-1; V: TRBV28; DNA: TGTGCCAGCAGAACGCCGGGACAGGGGAAGAGTGAGCAGTTCTTC; CDR3: CASRTPGQGKSEQFF
D: TRBD1; size: once; J: TRBJ1-1; V: TRBV10-3; DNA: TGTGCCACCAACCGGGACAGGGCGGCCGAAGCTTTCTTT; CDR3: CATNRDRAAEAFF
D: NA; size: NA; J: TRBJ2-7; V: TRBV27; DNA: TGTGCCAGCAGTTCCAGGGCCGGTTCCTACGAGCAGTACTTC; CDR3: CASSSRAGSYEQYF
D: TRBD2; size: once; J: TRBJ2-1; V: TRBV11-3; DNA: TGTGCCAGCAGCTTAGGGGGCGGGAGGGCGGGGAATGAGCAGTTCTTC; CDR3: CASSLGGGRAGNEQFF
D: NA; size: NA; J: TRBJ2-3; V: TRBV7-2; DNA: TGTGCCAGCAGCTCGGACAGATACACAGATACGCAGTATTTT; CDR3: CASSSDRYTDTQYF
D: NA; size: NA; J: TRBJ2-5; V: TRBV29-1; DNA: TGCAGCGTTGATGGGAGGGGGGATGGAGAGACCCAGTACTTC; CDR3: CSVDGRGDGETQYF
D: NA; size: NA; J: TRBJ2-7; V: TRBV7-2; DNA: TGTGCCAGCAGCTTAGGATGGACAGTCTCCTACGAGCAGTACTTC; CDR3: CASSLGWTVSYEQYF
D: NA; size: NA; J: TRBJ2-6; V: TRBV15; DNA: TGTGCCACCCTAAGCTCTGGGGCCAACGTCCTGACTTTC; CDR3: CATLSSGANVLTF
D: NA; size: NA; J: TRBJ2-7; V: TRBV7-9; DNA: TGTTCCAGCCAAAGGGACACTAACAACGAGCAGTACTTC; CDR3: CSSQRDTNNEQYF
D: NA; size: NA; J: TRBJ1-2; V: TRBV6-5; DNA: TGTGCCAGCAGTTCAGGGGATTCCCCTTATGGCTACACCTTC; CDR3: CASSSGDSPYGYTF
D: TRBD2; size: NA; J: TRBJ2-7; V: TRBV4-2; DNA: TGTGCCAGCAGCCAAGCGGCGGGGGGCAGCACCTACGAGCAGTACTTC; CDR3: CASSQAAGGSTYEQYF
D: TRBD2; size: NA; J: TRBJ2-1; V: TRBV4-1; DNA: TGCGCCAGCAGCCAAGACGGGGCGGGAGGGCCTAATGAGCAGTTCTTC; CDR3: CASSQDGAGGPNEQFF
D: NA; size: NA; J: TRBJ2-2; V: TRBV7-6; DNA: TGTGCCAGCAGCCCATACCCTGAACTGAACACCGGGGAGCTGTTTTTT; CDR3: CASSPYPELNTGELFF
D: TRBD1; size: NA; J: TRBJ2-7; V: TRBV28; DNA: TGTGCCAGCAGCTCGATTTGGACAGGGGGCCGGTACGAGCAGTACTTC; CDR3: CASSSIWTGGRYEQYF
D: NA; size: NA; J: TRBJ1-1; V: TRBV7-9; DNA: TGTGCCAGCAGCTTGATTAAAGGCAGGGGATATGAAGCTTTCTTT; CDR3: CASSLIKGRGYEAFF
D: TRBD2; size: NA; J: TRBJ2-5; V: TRBV9; DNA: TGTGCCAGCAGCGGGGGACTAGCGGGAGGGCATGAAGAGACCCAGTACTTC; CDR3: CASSGGLAGGHEETQYF
D: NA; size: NA; J: TRBJ2-2; V: TRBV29-1; DNA: TGCAGCGTTGTTTTAGGGGCTACCGGGGAGCTGTTTTTT; CDR3: CSVVLGATGELFF
D: TRBD2; size: NA; J: TRBJ2-6; V: TRBV7-3; DNA: TGTGCCAGCAGCTTATCGGGGGGCAACGTCCTGACTTTC; CDR3: CASSLSGGNVLTF
D: NA; size: NA; J: TRBJ2-6; V: TRBV25-1; DNA: TGTGCCAGCAGTGAATCCCACAGGGCTGGGGCCAACGGCCTGACTTTC; CDR3: CASSESHRAGANGLTF
D: NA; size: few; J: TRBJ2-1; V: TRBV7-6; DNA: TGTGCCAGCAGCATTAGCGGTTTTTACAATGAGCAGTTCTTC; CDR3: CASSISGFYNEQFF
D: TRBD1; size: NA; J: TRBJ2-2; V: TRBV7-3; DNA: TGTGCCAGCAGTTCCAGGGGGCCGAACACCGGGGAGCTGTTTTTT; CDR3: CASSSRGPNTGELFF
D: NA; size: NA; J: TRBJ1-2; V: TRBV2; DNA: TGTGCCAGCAGTGAAGGGATCCCAGGGCCCTATGGCTACACCTTC; CDR3: CASSEGIPGPYGYTF
D: TRBD2; size: NA; J: TRBJ2-5; V: TRBV2; DNA: TGTGCCAGCAGTGAAGTGGTGACTAGCGGGGGGAGGGAGACCCAGTACTTC; CDR3: CASSEVVTSGGRETQYF
D: NA; size: NA; J: TRBJ1-1; V: TRBV6-6; DNA: TGTGCCAGCAGTCCCCCAAGCGGGACTTTCTTT; CDR3: CASSPPSGTFF
D: NA; size: NA; J: TRBJ1-2; V: TRBV2; DNA: TGTGCCAGCAGTACACGACATCAGGCCGGTCGGGGCTACACCTTC; CDR3: CASSTRHQAGRGYTF
D: TRBD2; size: NA; J: TRBJ2-7; V: TRBV9; DNA: TGTGCCAGCAGCGGCAACTTAGCGGGAGAGTTCGGCGAGCAGTACTTC; CDR3: CASSGNLAGEFGEQYF
D: TRBD1; size: NA; J: TRBJ1-4; V: TRBV4-1; DNA: TGCGCCAGCAGCCAAGGACAGGGGGGTAGGACTAATGAAAAACTGTTTTTT; CDR3: CASSQGQGGRTNEKLFF
D: TRBD2; size: NA; J: TRBJ2-7; V: TRBV13; DNA: TGTGCCAGCAGCTTACGCGGGGGGACCTACGAGCAGTACTTC; CDR3: CASSLRGGTYEQYF
D: TRBD2; size: NA; J: TRBJ2-2; V: TRBV2; DNA: TGTGCCAGCAGTGATCAGGCCCTAGCGGACGGGGAGCTGTTTTTT; CDR3: CASSDQALADGELFF
D: NA; size: NA; J: TRBJ1-5; V: TRBV6-1; DNA: TGTGCCAGCAGTGAAACTCTCACTTATAGCAATCAGCCCCAGCATTTT; CDR3: CASSETLTYSNQPQHF
D: NA; size: NA; J: TRBJ2-2; V: TRBV11-3; DNA: TGTGCCAGCAGCTCCCGGGTTGGCACCGGGGAGCTGTTTTTT; CDR3: CASSSRVGTGELFF
D: TRBD2; size: NA; J: TRBJ2-5; V: TRBV2; DNA: TGTGCCAGCAGTGAAAATGTCGGGAGGGCCGAGGAGACCCAGTACTTC; CDR3: CASSENVGRAEETQYF
D: TRBD2; size: once; J: TRBJ2-2; V: TRBV7-9; DNA: TGTGCCAGCAGCCCATCAACTAGCGGGGGAACGATTAACACCGGGGAGCTGTTTTTT; CDR3: CASSPSTSGGTINTGELFF
D: TRBD2; size: NA; J: TRBJ2-3; V: TRBV28; DNA: TGTGCCAGCAGTCGTGCGCTAGCGGGGGTGGGAGATACGCAGTATTTT; CDR3: CASSRALAGVGDTQYF
D: TRBD1; size: NA; J: TRBJ1-6; V: TRBV28; DNA: TGTGCCAGCAGCTCGACAGGGTACAATTCACCCCTCCACTTT; CDR3: CASSSTGYNSPLHF
D: TRBD2; size: NA; J: TRBJ2-7; V: TRBV11-2; DNA: TGTGCCAGCAGTCTCACTAGCGGAAGCTCCTACGAGCAGTACTTC; CDR3: CASSLTSGSSYEQYF
D: NA; size: NA; J: TRBJ1-3; V: TRBV11-2; DNA: TGTGCCAGCAGCCCCCGAATCCGGTACTCTGGAAACACCATATATTTT; CDR3: CASSPRIRYSGNTIYF
D: TRBD2; size: NA; J: TRBJ2-2; V: TRBV23-1; DNA: TGCGCCAGCAGTCAGGCGGGAGGGACCACCGGGGAGCTGTTTTTT; CDR3: CASSQAGGTTGELFF